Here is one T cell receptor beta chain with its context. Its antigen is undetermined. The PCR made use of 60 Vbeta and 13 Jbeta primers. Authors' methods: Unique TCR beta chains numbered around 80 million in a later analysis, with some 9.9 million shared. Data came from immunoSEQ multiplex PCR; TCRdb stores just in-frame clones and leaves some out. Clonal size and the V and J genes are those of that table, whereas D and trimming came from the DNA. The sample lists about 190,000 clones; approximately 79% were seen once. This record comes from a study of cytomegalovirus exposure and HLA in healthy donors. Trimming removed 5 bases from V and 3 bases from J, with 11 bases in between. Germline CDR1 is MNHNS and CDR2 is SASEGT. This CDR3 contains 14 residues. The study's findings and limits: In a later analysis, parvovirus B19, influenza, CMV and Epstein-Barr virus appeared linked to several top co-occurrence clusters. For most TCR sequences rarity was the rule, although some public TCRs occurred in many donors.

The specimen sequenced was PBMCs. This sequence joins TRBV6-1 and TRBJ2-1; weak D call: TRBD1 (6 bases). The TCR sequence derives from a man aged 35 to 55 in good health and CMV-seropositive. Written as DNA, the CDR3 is TGTGCCAGCAGTCCCCGGACAGTCTACAATGAGCAGTTCTTC. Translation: CASSPRTVYNEQFF.